This passage covers 10 T cell receptor beta chains from one sample sequenced in a study of human T cells and chemical hapten exposure. TCRdb used MiXCR to reprocess the RACE reads, holding one entry per CDR3 protein. The sample holds approximately 350,000 distinct CDR3 sequences, roughly 6% seen once. Time point specified: patch test 2, 6 weeks after DPC sensitization. Treatment given: therapeutic diphenylcyclopropenone sensitization with weekly scalp DPC. The material sequenced was whole blood, taken in connection with sensitization to the hapten diphenylcyclopropenone (DPC). Receptors originate from a woman under 30 with alopecia areata. Some clones in this sample may be carry-over from other donors' samples.

This clonotype came up a few times. The chain is built from TRBV2 and TRBJ2-3; no definite D call. V lost 6 bases and J 0 bases, leaving 4 bases between the germline ends. The CDR3 is made up of 12 amino acids. In germline, CDR1 is SNHLY, CDR2 FYNNEI. CDR3 DNA sequence: TGTGCCAGCAGGGTTAGCACAGATACGCAGTATTTT. This translates into CASRVSTDTQYF.

This rearrangement joins TRBV28 to TRBJ2-7, with TRBD1 matching over 7 bases. In germline, CDR1 is MDHEN, CDR2 SYDVKM. J was trimmed by 2 bases and V by 5 bases; bases with no gene match: 9. The CDR3 is 15 amino acids. CDR3 sequence reads: CASSPWTGLTYEQYF. The DNA for the CDR3 is TGTGCCAGCAGTCCCTGGACAGGTTTGACCTACGAGCAGTACTTC.

This clonotype was detected ten times or more. The V call is TRBV28, the J call TRBJ2-3; 9 positions match TRBD2. In germline, CDR1 is MDHEN, CDR2 SYDVKM. This CDR3 is 16 amino acids long. The CDR3 DNA reads as TGTGCAGGCTCCCGGCTAGCGGGGAAAGGCTCTCATACGCAGTATTTT. Its translation: CAGSRLAGKGSHTQYF.

Ten or more counts support this clonotype. This sequence joins TRBV27 and TRBJ1-2, with TRBD1 matching over 7 bases. The J segment lost 4 bases and the V segment lost 2 bases, leaving 4 bases of the junction unmatched. This CDR3 has 14 residues. The germline CDR1 and CDR2 sequences are MNHEY and SMNVEV (reference sequence). CDR3: CASSLNRGAYGYTF. The CDR3 nucleotides read TGTGCCAGCAGTTTAAACAGGGGAGCCTATGGCTACACCTTC.

The genes are TRBV7-9 and TRBJ2-4; possibly TRBD1 for D (6 bases). Germline CDR1 SEHNR, CDR2 FQNEAQ (reference sequence). The V end was cut by 0 bases, the J end by 7 bases, with 10 bases between. This CDR3 comprises 14 residues. The CDR3 DNA reads TGTGCCAGCAGCTTAGCCGGGCAGGGGAACATTCAGTACTTC. Amino acids: CASSLAGQGNIQYF.

In its sample, this clonotype was seen many times. The V gene is TRBV7-2, the J gene TRBJ2-5, with D possibly TRBD2 on 6 matching bases. Looked up from germline, CDR1 is SGHTA and CDR2 is FQGNSA. Trimming took 0 bases from V and 6 from J, leaving 11 bases between them. The CDR3 extends over 14 amino acids. CDR3 nucleotides: TGTGCCAGCAGCTTAGCGGGGACTCGGAAGACCCAGTACTTC. It is translated as CASSLAGTRKTQYF.

The genes are TRBV9 and TRBJ1-1, with 7 bases that match TRBD1. With 0 bases clipped from V and 8 bases from J, the junction kept 1 base outside the gene matches. Looked up from germline, CDR1 is SGDLS and CDR2 is YYNGEE. The length of the CDR3 is 12 residues. CDR3 protein: CASSVAGGEAFF. The CDR3 DNA sequence: TGTGCCAGCAGCGTAGCAGGGGGGGAAGCTTTCTTT.

This clonotype was recorded many times. The V call is TRBV27, the J call TRBJ1-2; perhaps TRBD1 as D (5 bases). Trimming left V 4 bases short and J 11 bases short, with 17 bases between. Germline values: CDR1 MNHEY, CDR2 SMNVEV (reference sequence). This CDR3 comprises 13 residues. The CDR3 nucleotides are TGTGCCAGCAGTTCCCCCCCGATGACAGCTTACACCTTC. This gives the protein CASSSPPMTAYTF.

This clonotype was seen more than once but under ten times. The gene calls are TRBV24-1 and TRBJ1-1; 8 bases align to TRBD1. Germline values: CDR1 KGHDR, CDR2 SFDVKD. V gave up 9 bases and J gave up 4 bases; unmatched junction bases: 6. The CDR3 loop spans 13 amino acids. In DNA form, the CDR3 reads TGTGCCACCTCCGGACAGGGTGCCACTGAAGCTTTCTTT. It specifies CATSGQGATEAFF.

The chain links TRBV2 to TRBJ1-1; D is unclear. CDR3 length: 14 amino acids. The germline V and J ends were trimmed by 6 bases and 4 bases, with 15 bases remaining between them. CDR1 is SNHLY, CDR2 FYNNEI, per germline. CDR3 sequence (DNA): TGTGCCAGCAGGGCATATGAAGTTGGCACTGAAGCTTTCTTT. It is translated as CASRAYEVGTEAFF.